What follows are 9 T cell receptor beta chains derived from one specimen sequenced in a study of blood T cell repertoires in COVID-19. Sequencing used immunoSEQ multiplex PCR; TCRdb keeps in-frame clones, though not all of them. The sample carries 300,000 to 400,000 clones, 70% to 90% recorded once. The specimen was PBMCs or T cells enriched from blood (not recorded which). The receptors shown here come from a woman in her thirties with acute COVID-19.

This clone came up once. V gene TRBV19 combines with J gene TRBJ1-5; 7 bases map to TRBD1. Germline trimming cut 7 bases from V and 5 bases from J; bases unmatched to any gene: 8. This CDR3 region has 14 residues. Germline V gene lookup returns CDR1 LNHDA and CDR2 SQIVND (reference sequence). For the CDR3, the DNA is TGTGCCAGTAATCCGGACAGGACTTATCAGCCCCAGCATTTT. It codes for CASNPDRTYQPQHF.

This clone was counted a few times. The rearrangement uses TRBV2 and TRBJ1-2; 7 nucleotides align to TRBD1. CDR3 length equals 17 residues. Germline-derived CDR1 and CDR2 are SNHLY and FYNNEI. V gave up 2 bases and J gave up 2 bases; unmatched junction bases: 11. The CDR3 DNA reads TGTGCCAGCAGTGAATCCGGAGGACAGGCAGCGAACTATGGCTACACCTTC. It codes for CASSESGGQAANYGYTF.

The genes are TRBV4-3 and TRBJ2-2; 9 nucleotides agree with TRBD1. This CDR3 spans 16 amino acids. CDR1 and CDR2 from the germline V gene are LGHNA and YSLEER. V lost 3 bases and J lost 4; bases outside the gene matches: 6. DNA for the CDR3: TGCGCCAGCAGCCAGATGGGACAGGGAGGCACCGGGGAGCTGTTTTTT. It codes for CASSQMGQGGTGELFF.

The chain has TRBV7-9 and TRBJ1-4; a weak D match, TRBD1 (5 bases). Germline CDR1 SEHNR, CDR2 FQNEAQ (reference sequence). The CDR3 totals 16 residues. V lost 4 bases, J lost 1 base, and 13 bases lay in between. The CDR3 DNA reads as TGTGCCAGCAGCTGGGGGGTCACAGGAACTAATGAAAAACTGTTTTTT. Translating it yields CASSWGVTGTNEKLFF. The entire variable domain, with the rest obtained from reference TRBV7-9 and TRBJ1-4, is as follows: DTGVSQNPRHKITKRGQNVTFRCDPISEHNRLYWYRQTLGQGPEFLTYFQNEAQLEKSRLLSDRFSAERPKGSFSTLEIQRTEQGDSAMYLCASSWGVTGTNEKLFFGSGTQLSVL.

The V call is TRBV30, the J call TRBJ2-3; 7 positions match TRBD2. The V segment lost 1 base and the J segment 5 bases; nucleotides outside the gene matches: 9. CDR1 and CDR2 (germline): GTSNPN, SVGIG (reference sequence). The CDR3 contains 15 residues. The CDR3 DNA reads TGTGCCTGGAGTGCAACTAGCGTCCGTGAAGATACGCAGTATTTT. It encodes CAWSATSVREDTQYF.

CDR3 sequence (DNA): TGTGCCAGCTCACCCCAAGGACAGCGCTACGAGCAGTACTTC. Protein: CASSPQGQRYEQYF. The rearrangement links TRBV18 to TRBJ2-7, with D possibly being TRBD1 (6 bases). CDR1 KGHSH and CDR2 LQKENI come from the germline V gene. The V and J ends lost 3 bases and 3 bases respectively, with 12 bases between them. The CDR3 is 14 residues long.

The chain is built from TRBV30 and TRBJ1-4, with D possibly TRBD1 on 6 matching bases. In germline, CDR1 is GTSNPN, CDR2 SVGIG (reference sequence). This CDR3 region has 13 residues. Trimming cost V 1 base and J 4 bases, with 7 bases left between them. CDR3 sequence: CAWSAGVNEKLFF. CDR3 nucleotide sequence: TGTGCCTGGAGTGCAGGGGTTAATGAAAAACTGTTTTTT.

V is TRBV30 and J is TRBJ1-3, with 11 nucleotides matching TRBD1. V lost 0 bases, J lost 8 bases, and 9 bases stayed unmatched. Looked up from germline, CDR1 is GTSNPN and CDR2 is SVGIG (reference sequence). This CDR3 comprises 16 residues. This chain's CDR3 is CAWSVLWTGGSDTIYF. DNA of the CDR3: TGTGCCTGGAGTGTATTGTGGACAGGGGGCTCGGACACCATATATTTT.

The rearrangement joins TRBV27 to TRBJ1-2; 9 bases align to TRBD1. The CDR3 covers 15 residues. Trimming took 3 bases from V and 2 from J; bases not matched to a gene: 4. Germline loops: CDR1 MNHEY, CDR2 SMNVEV (reference sequence). The CDR3 DNA reads as TGTGCCAGCAGTTTGGGGGGACAGGGAAACTATGGCTACACCTTC. This codes for CASSLGGQGNYGYTF.